The 11 T cell receptor beta chains below were found in one sample sequenced in a study of T cell responses to AZD1222 COVID-19 vaccine. Clones were sequenced by immunoSEQ multiplex PCR, and TCRdb holds only the in-frame ones, with some missing. The sample shows roughly 92,000 clones, around 90% of them seen only once. The specimen comprised peripheral blood, sampled 28 days after the second AZD1222 dose. Receptors were obtained from an adult who received the AZD1222 COVID-19 vaccine.

The chain recombines TRBV6-6 with TRBJ2-3; TRBD1 matches at 8 bases. The CDR3 totals 20 residues. CDR1 MNHNY and CDR2 SVGAGI come from the germline V gene (reference sequence). Losses at the gene ends were 6 bases for V and 2 bases for J; bases not matched to a gene: 22. DNA of the CDR3: TGTGCCAGCAGCCGACGGGGACGAGGAAGGGGACAGGTCGTCACAGATACGCAGTATTTT. This codes for CASSRRGRGRGQVVTDTQYF.

V gene TRBV7-9 combines with J gene TRBJ2-1; the match to TRBD1 covers 9 bases. After removal of 6 bases from V and 7 bases from J, the junction contained 16 bases not matched to a gene. Germline V gives CDR1 SEHNR, CDR2 FQNEAQ (reference sequence). CDR3 length: 17 amino acids. As DNA, the CDR3 is TGTGCCAGCAGTCAATACATAAGGACAGGGGATGGGAATGAGCAGTTCTTC. It specifies CASSQYIRTGDGNEQFF.

The chain joins TRBV6-1 to TRBJ1-2; 8 nucleotides agree with TRBD1. The V and J ends lost 4 bases and 6 bases, in that order; junction bases with no gene match: 13. The CDR3 has 16 residues. The V gene's germline CDR1 is MNHNS and CDR2 SASEGT. The CDR3 loop reads CASSAPGQGLYNGYTF. CDR3 in DNA: TGTGCCAGCAGTGCTCCCGGACAGGGTCTTTATAATGGCTACACCTTC.

The rearrangement uses TRBV7-6 and TRBJ2-1, with 14 bases identical to TRBD2. CDR1 SGHVS and CDR2 FNYEAQ come from the germline V gene. The CDR3 has 15 residues. With V trimmed by 3 bases and J by 9 bases, 4 bases remained unmatched. CDR3 DNA: TGTGCCAGCAGCTTGACTAGCGGGGGGGCCAGTGAGCAGTTCTTC. It encodes CASSLTSGGASEQFF. Looking up the rest from reference TRBV7-6 and TRBJ2-1 gives the full variable domain: GAGVSQSPRYKVTKRGQDVALRCDPISGHVSLYWYRQALGQGPEFLTYFNYEAQQDKSGLPNDRFSAERPEGSISTLTIQRTEQRDSAMYRCASSLTSGGASEQFFGPGTRLTVL.

This clone was picked up one time. V gene TRBV6-2 or TRBV6-3 combines with J gene TRBJ2-1; D tentatively reads TRBD1 or TRBD2 (6 bases each). This CDR3 has 13 residues. Germline V lookup: CDR1 MNHEY, CDR2 SVGEGT. V shed 2 bases and J shed 9 bases, with 11 bases lying between them. The CDR3 sequence: CASSYGGLGEQFF. CDR3 DNA sequence: TGTGCCAGCAGTTACGGGGGGCTAGGTGAGCAGTTCTTC.

The chain recombines TRBV7-2 with TRBJ2-1, with a tentative D call TRBD1 (6 bases). Germline-derived CDR1 and CDR2 are SGHTA and FQGNSA. V was cut by 2 bases and J by 9 bases, with 8 bases left in between. The CDR3 is 12 amino acids. This chain's CDR3 is CASSLQGSEQFF. In DNA form, the CDR3 reads TGTGCCAGCAGCTTACAGGGGTCTGAGCAGTTCTTC.

The V and J genes are TRBV5-1 and TRBJ1-3, with D perhaps TRBD1 (6 bases). This CDR3 spans 14 amino acids. Per germline, CDR1 SGHRS and CDR2 YFSETQ. Trimming left V 5 bases short and J 6 bases short, with 15 bases between. DNA for the CDR3: TGCGCCAGCAGTGTAGGGGGTCTGGAAAACACCATATATTTT. Residues: CASSVGGLENTIYF.

V and J are TRBV27 and TRBJ1-2; 7 nucleotides align to TRBD1. V shed 6 bases and J 8 bases; nucleotides not matched to a gene: 9. This CDR3 has 13 residues. Per the germline V gene, CDR1 is MNHEY and CDR2 is SMNVEV (reference sequence). Here the CDR3 reads CASSGTEDSGYTF. The CDR3, as DNA: TGTGCCAGCAGCGGGACAGAGGATTCAGGCTACACCTTC.

Details on this clone: The junction departs from the called germline gene at one end, perhaps through a read error. V usage is TRBV6-5 and J usage is TRBJ1-1; no firm D call. The CDR3 is 14 amino acids. Looked up from germline, CDR1 is MNHEY and CDR2 is SVGAGI. CDR3 DNA sequence: TGTGCCAGCCGGAGAGTAGGGTTGAAAACTGAAGCTTTCTTT. The encoded protein is CASRRVGLKTEAFF.

The genes are TRBV5-1 and TRBJ1-2, with 7 positions matching TRBD1. The germline V gene has CDR1 SGHRS and CDR2 YFSETQ. After removal of 4 bases from V and 12 bases from J, the junction contained 9 bases not matched to a gene. This CDR3 is built from 12 residues. CDR3 nucleotide sequence: TGCGCCAGCAGCGTCGATAGGGGGCGGGACACCTTC. This codes for CASSVDRGRDTF.

This clone showed up just once. The genes are TRBV7-8 and TRBJ1-4; tentatively, D is TRBD1 (6 bases). Germline V gene data show CDR1 as SGHVS and CDR2 as FQNEAQ. V was trimmed by 7 bases and J by 8 bases, leaving 14 bases between them. The CDR3 spans 13 residues. As DNA, the CDR3 is TGTGCCAGCACCCGGGGGGCAGGAGAAAAACTGTTTTTT. This translates into CASTRGAGEKLFF.